A single sample gave rise to the 13 T cell receptor beta chains below, sequenced in a study of neoadjuvant anti-PD-1 for oral cavity cancer. Generated by immunoSEQ multiplex PCR, the TCRdb table keeps only in-frame clones and is missing some. The data hold almost 7,000 clones, with around 72% observed a single time. Sequenced material: PBMCs, taken before nivolumab (anti-PD-1) treatment. These TCRs come from a person aged 35-80 years with oral cavity squamous cell carcinoma.

The chain is built from TRBV4-3 and TRBJ1-2; D not certain. Germline V CDR1 and CDR2: LGHNA, YSLEER. CDR3 length equals 15 residues. V shed 0 bases and J shed 1 base, with 9 bases lying between them. Here the CDR3 reads CASSQELPSNYGYTF. The CDR3 DNA reads as TGCGCCAGCAGCCAAGAATTACCCAGTAACTATGGCTACACCTTC.

The CDR3 DNA reads as TGTGCCAGCAGTGGTGCCGGGAGCAATCAGCCCCAGCATTTT. This codes for CASSGAGSNQPQHF. The chain carries TRBV6-1 and TRBJ1-5; D uncertain. This CDR3 spans 14 amino acids. Per the germline V gene, CDR1 is MNHNS and CDR2 is SASEGT. V was cut by 4 bases and J by 1 base, with 8 bases left in between.

This clone was counted a few times. V gene TRBV7-9 combines with J gene TRBJ1-1; no clear D gene. V dropped 6 bases and J dropped 0 bases, with 8 bases sitting between them. The CDR3 extends over 13 amino acids. Germline loops: CDR1 SEHNR, CDR2 FQNEAQ (reference sequence). CDR3 nucleotides: TGTGCCAGCAGTTCTCAGGTGAACACTGAAGCTTTCTTT. Amino acids: CASSSQVNTEAFF.

This clone rates as medium-sized. The V call is TRBV5-4, the J call TRBJ2-5; 8 positions match TRBD2. The CDR3 totals 15 residues. J gave up 6 bases and V 3 bases, and 10 bases lay outside the gene matches. Germline assignment: CDR1 SGHNT and CDR2 YYREEE (reference sequence). The CDR3 loop is CASSSGLVGRQTQYF. The CDR3 region has the DNA TGTGCCAGCAGCTCGGGACTAGTAGGGAGACAGACCCAGTACTTC.

The rearrangement links TRBV2 to TRBJ1-2; TRBD1 aligns across 9 bases. CDR1 and CDR2 (germline): SNHLY, FYNNEI. The CDR3 is made up of 15 amino acids. The ends lost 3 bases at V and 7 bases at J; junction bases unmatched: 9. The CDR3 loop is CASSDLGQGTGGYTF. The DNA of the CDR3 is TGTGCCAGCAGTGACTTGGGACAGGGAACGGGTGGCTACACCTTC. The entire variable domain, with the rest obtained from reference TRBV2 and TRBJ1-2, is as follows: EPEVTQTPSHQVTQMGQEVILRCVPISNHLYFYWYRQILGQKVEFLVSFYNNEISEKSEIFDDQFSVERPDGSNFTLKIRSTKLEDSAMYFCASSDLGQGTGGYTFGSGTRLTVV.

This clone was seen only a few times. The rearrangement uses TRBV6-1 and TRBJ1-5; 9 bases are a match to TRBD1. CDR1 and CDR2 (germline): MNHNS, SASEGT. With 4 bases clipped from V and 4 bases from J, the junction kept 11 bases outside the gene matches. CDR3 size: 17 residues. CDR3 residues: CASSGAGQGPGNQPQHF. The CDR3, as DNA: TGTGCCAGCAGTGGGGCCGGACAGGGGCCGGGGAATCAGCCCCAGCATTTT.

The V and J genes are TRBV27 and TRBJ2-1; 7 bases agree with TRBD2. V gave up 4 bases and J gave up 2 bases; unmatched junction bases: 11. Germline CDR1 and CDR2: MNHEY and SMNVEV (reference sequence). CDR3 length: 17 residues. CDR3 region: CASSSTIAGRPYNEQFF. Here the CDR3 DNA reads TGTGCCAGCAGTTCCACCATAGCGGGCCGGCCCTACAATGAGCAGTTCTTC.

The chain links TRBV9 to TRBJ1-6; D is uncertain. Trimming pared 0 bases from V and 7 bases from J, leaving 5 bases between. This CDR3 contains 13 residues. CDR1 SGDLS and CDR2 YYNGEE come from the germline V gene. Written as DNA, the CDR3 is TGTGCCAGCAGCGTAGGCACCAATTCACCCCTCCACTTT. Translated: CASSVGTNSPLHF.

This chain connects TRBV25-1 to TRBJ1-1; 10 bases agree with TRBD1. V shed 8 bases, J shed 5 bases, and the junction held 5 bases outside the gene matches. Per the germline V gene, CDR1 is MGHDK and CDR2 is SYGVNS. CDR3 size: 13 residues. The CDR3, as DNA: TGTGCCAGCGGCCGGACAGGGGGGACTGAAGCTTTCTTT. It encodes CASGRTGGTEAFF.

The J gene is TRBJ2-1, the V gene TRBV11-2; D might be TRBD1 (5 bases). Trimming shortened V by 3 bases and J by 9 bases, and 12 bases separated the two germline ends. Germline V gene data show CDR1 as SGHAT and CDR2 as FQNNGV. This CDR3 region has 13 residues. DNA of the CDR3: TGTGCCAGCAGCTTGGGCAGGGCCGGTGAGCAGTTCTTC. Translated: CASSLGRAGEQFF.

This clone was seen once. V usage is TRBV6-6 and J usage is TRBJ1-5; D unclear. The CDR3 is 15 amino acids. Germline CDR1 is MNHNY and CDR2 is SVGAGI (reference sequence). With 0 bases removed from V and 4 bases from J, the gap between germline ends came to 10 bases. CDR3 nucleotide sequence: TGTGCCAGCAGTTACTCGGTCTCCGGTAATCAGCCCCAGCATTTT. It yields the protein CASSYSVSGNQPQHF.

This clone was detected once. J is TRBJ2-2 and V is TRBV7-9; 7 bases are shared with TRBD1. J lost 1 base, V lost 5 bases, and 7 bases had no gene match. The germline CDR1 and CDR2 sequences are SEHNR and FQNEAQ (reference sequence). The CDR3 totals 16 residues. The CDR3 spells CASSHRQGRNTGELFF. The DNA for the CDR3 is TGTGCCAGCAGCCACCGACAGGGTAGGAACACCGGGGAGCTGTTTTTT.

This clone was counted between two and nine times. The chain combines TRBV19 with TRBJ1-2; possible D gene TRBD1, 5 bases. CDR1 is LNHDA, CDR2 SQIVND, per germline (reference sequence). The V end lost 3 bases, the J end lost 0 bases, and 8 bases lay between the germline ends. The CDR3 is made up of 14 amino acids. The CDR3 coding sequence is TGTGCCAGTAGTATTGCGGGGGCTAACTATGGCTACACCTTC. It codes for CASSIAGANYGYTF.